This TCR beta chain appears in the sequencing data of a study of cytomegalovirus exposure and HLA in healthy donors. Study-wide results and limits: A later analysis reportedly found fewer N-insertions in an Asian-associated ancestry cluster than the approximately 670-donor mean.

For this clone: Antigen: not known.

PCR involved 60 Vbeta and 13 Jbeta primers. The assay was immunoSEQ multiplex PCR, and TCRdb's table has in-frame clones only and misses some. The sample has fewer than 250,000 clones; 65% to 85% are singletons. The V gene end was trimmed by 2 bases and the J gene end by 6 bases; junction bases not matched to a gene: 2. Germline-derived CDR1 and CDR2 are SGHRS and YFSETQ. This CDR3 has 12 amino acids. The clonotype was recovered from a man under 40 in good health and CMV-seronegative. The chain links TRBV5-1 to TRBJ2-7; 7 nucleotides line up with TRBD1. The sequenced sample was PBMCs. Written as DNA, the CDR3 is TGCGCCAGCAGCTTTACAGGGGTCGAGCAGTACTTC. It yields the protein CASSFTGVEQYF.